This paragraph covers one T cell receptor (beta chain) sequence. Its antigen is unidentified. The sample comes from a study of T cells in Graves' hyperthyroidism and ophthalmopathy. Study-wide results and limits: Ophthalmopathy, which appeared later, was predicted by the model a median approximately six months before onset.

The junction had 7 bases not matched to a gene; V was cut back by 8 bases and J by 4 bases. The CDR3 loop spans 14 amino acids. The germline V gene has CDR1 WNHNN and CDR2 SYGVQD (reference sequence). Criteria for exclusion of patients were uncontrolled infection, other autoimmune disease, pregnancy or lactation. Clinical symptoms, serum thyroxine, TRAb, thyroid ultrasound and orbital computed tomography established diagnosis. RNA transcripts yielded amplified TCR beta CDR3 regions. First-round RT-PCR of the TCR CDR3 relied on the HTBI primer set. TCRdb analysed the multiplex PCR reads with MiXCR anew, one entry per CDR3 protein. The table includes 650,000 to 800,000 distinct CDR3 sequences, roughly 45% detected once.

The specimen was peripheral blood or thyroid tissue (not recorded which). The TCR comes from an adult man with Graves' disease, either hyperthyroidism or ophthalmopathy (not recorded which). The V call is TRBV10-1, the J call TRBJ1-5, with 8 bases matching TRBD1. The CDR3 region has the DNA TGCGCCAGCCCTCGACAGGGGAATAATCAGCCCCAGCATTTT. This sequence encodes CASPRQGNNQPQHF.